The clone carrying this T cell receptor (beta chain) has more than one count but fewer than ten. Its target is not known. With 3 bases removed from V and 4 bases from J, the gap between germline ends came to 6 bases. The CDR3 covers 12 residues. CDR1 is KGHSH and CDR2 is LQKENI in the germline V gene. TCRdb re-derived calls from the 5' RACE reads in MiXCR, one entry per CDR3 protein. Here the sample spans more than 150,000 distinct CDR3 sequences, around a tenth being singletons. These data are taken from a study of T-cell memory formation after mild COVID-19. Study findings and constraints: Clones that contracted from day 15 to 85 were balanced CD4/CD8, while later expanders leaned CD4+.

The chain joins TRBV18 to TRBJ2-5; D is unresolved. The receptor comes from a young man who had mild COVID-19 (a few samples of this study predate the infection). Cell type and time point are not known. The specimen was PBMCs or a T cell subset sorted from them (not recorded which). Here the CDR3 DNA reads TGTGCCAGCTCACCCTCAGCAGAGACCCAGTACTTC. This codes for CASSPSAETQYF.